These 13 T cell receptor beta chains were all obtained from the same sample, sequenced in a study of blood T cell repertoires in COVID-19. The assay was immunoSEQ multiplex PCR, and TCRdb's table has in-frame clones only and misses some. The repertoire consists of 130,000 or so clones, with around three quarters occurring once and the leading ten covering 16%. Material: peripheral blood. The receptors were sampled from a man aged 45-65 years with acute or convalescent COVID-19.

The genes are TRBV6-1 and TRBJ2-3, with 8 positions matching TRBD1. CDR1 MNHNS and CDR2 SASEGT come from the germline V gene. CDR3 length: 17 amino acids. V shed 3 bases and J 0 bases; nucleotides not matched to a gene: 8. Here the CDR3 reads CASSDLGQGGSTDTQYF. CDR3 sequence (DNA): TGTGCCAGCAGTGATCTAGGACAGGGAGGAAGCACAGATACGCAGTATTTT.

About this clone itself: Mismatch with germline at one junction end may stem from a read error. J is TRBJ1-1 and V is TRBV2; the match to TRBD1 covers 7 bases. Germline V gene data show CDR1 as SNHLY and CDR2 as FYNNEI. The CDR3 contains 14 residues. The CDR3 sequence: CASGEGAGYTEAFF. CDR3 nucleotides: TGTGCCAGCGGTGAGGGGGCAGGGTACACTGAAGCTTTCTTT.

V is TRBV5-6 and J is TRBJ1-6; TRBD1 agrees at 8 bases. J lost 7 bases, V lost 0 bases, and 3 bases had no gene match. Germline V gives CDR1 SGHDT, CDR2 YYEEEE. The CDR3 consists of 15 residues. This CDR3 is CASSLVTGANSPLHF. DNA of the CDR3: TGTGCCAGCAGCTTGGTGACAGGGGCGAATTCACCCCTCCACTTT.

This clone was counted between two and nine times. This chain uses TRBV18 with TRBJ1-2; 7 positions agree with TRBD1. This CDR3 has 14 residues. CDR1 and CDR2 (germline): KGHSH, LQKENI. Germline trimming cut 6 bases from V and 4 bases from J; bases unmatched to any gene: 8. CDR3 nucleotide sequence: TGTGCCAGCTCGGAGGAGACAGGGCCCTATGGCTACACCTTC. Protein: CASSEETGPYGYTF.

The chain combines TRBV24-1 with TRBJ1-2; possibly TRBD1 for D (5 bases). This CDR3 has 14 amino acids. Germline V gives CDR1 KGHDR, CDR2 SFDVKD. The V and J ends lost 1 base and 8 bases respectively, with 13 bases between them. In DNA form, the CDR3 reads TGTGCCACCAGTGATTTCCGGACCCAGGGAGGCTACACCTTC. As protein: CATSDFRTQGGYTF.

This clone came up a few times. The chain carries TRBV30 and TRBJ1-1; D gene ambiguous. This CDR3 is 14 amino acids long. CDR1 GTSNPN and CDR2 SVGIG come from the germline V gene (reference sequence). Deletions cut 4 bases from V and 1 base from J, with 13 bases between. CDR3: CAWKKKQPNTEAFF. In DNA form, the CDR3 reads TGTGCCTGGAAAAAGAAACAGCCGAACACTGAAGCTTTCTTT.

The genes are TRBV5-1 and TRBJ1-2; 7 bases match TRBD1. The CDR3 extends over 18 amino acids. V lost 3 bases and J lost 1; bases outside the gene matches: 15. Germline V lookup: CDR1 SGHRS, CDR2 YFSETQ. CDR3 loop: CASSSGGTEISLNYGYTF. The CDR3, as DNA: TGCGCCAGCAGCTCGGGTGGGACAGAGATTAGTCTTAACTATGGCTACACCTTC.

J is TRBJ1-2 and V is TRBV24-1, with D unclear. CDR1 and CDR2 from the germline V gene are KGHDR and SFDVKD. The length of the CDR3 is 16 residues. Trimming pared 1 base from V and 0 bases from J, leaving 11 bases between. This CDR3 is CATSDFGRLSNYGYTF. The CDR3 nucleotides read TGTGCCACCAGTGATTTTGGGAGACTATCTAACTATGGCTACACCTTC.

The V gene is TRBV19, the J gene TRBJ2-1; the D gene is possibly TRBD1 (6 bases). The germline CDR1 and CDR2 sequences are LNHDA and SQIVND (reference sequence). CDR3 size: 15 residues. Trimming removed 3 bases from V and 9 bases from J, with 18 bases in between. Here the CDR3 reads CASSIGPARGGEQFF. The DNA for the CDR3 is TGTGCCAGTAGTATCGGGCCAGCTCGAGGGGGTGAGCAGTTCTTC.

This chain links TRBV29-1 with TRBJ1-1, with D possibly TRBD1 on 5 matching bases. CDR3 length: 12 amino acids. Trimming took 6 bases from V and 5 from J, leaving 13 bases between them. Germline-derived CDR1 and CDR2 are SQVTM and ANQGSEA. This CDR3 reads CSVGFGGTEAFF. The CDR3 DNA sequence: TGCAGCGTCGGGTTCGGGGGGACTGAAGCTTTCTTT.

The gene calls are TRBV9 and TRBJ1-1; no firm D call. V dropped 1 base and J dropped 1 base, with 8 bases sitting between them. The CDR3 sequence is 14 residues long. The germline V gene has CDR1 SGDLS and CDR2 YYNGEE. This chain's CDR3 is CASSVNLGNTEAFF. The CDR3 DNA reads as TGTGCCAGCAGCGTAAATCTCGGGAACACTGAAGCTTTCTTT.

The V call is TRBV18, the J call TRBJ2-5, with 8 bases aligning to TRBD1. The germline gives CDR1 KGHSH, CDR2 LQKENI. The CDR3 totals 15 residues. V gave up 0 bases and J gave up 5 bases; unmatched junction bases: 5. CDR3 bases: TGTGCCAGCTCACCACCGCAGGGGGCGCGGGAGACCCAGTACTTC. It encodes CASSPPQGARETQYF.

CDR3 sequence reads: CASSTGLGETQYF. The CDR3 nucleotides read TGTGCCAGCAGTACAGGATTAGGAGAGACCCAGTACTTC. The chain carries TRBV28 and TRBJ2-5, with D possibly TRBD1 on 5 matching bases. Trimming took off 5 bases at V and 4 bases at J, with 11 bases between the two ends. The CDR3 has 13 amino acids. The germline V gene has CDR1 MDHEN and CDR2 SYDVKM.